These 28 T cell receptor beta chains were all obtained from the same sample, sequenced in a study of cytomegalovirus exposure and HLA in healthy donors (dated by TCRdb to the late 2010s). Library preparation used the immunoSEQ multiplex PCR assay. For the multiplex PCR, a mixture combining 60 forward primers for TCR Vbeta segments and 13 reverse primers for TCR Jbeta segments was used. TCRdb mirrors the immuneACCESS table, restricted to in-frame sequences. Some clones are absent from its copies; in checked studies, under half trace to an unresolved V gene, and the reason for the others is unknown. The table for this sample lists 150,000 to 200,000 clones; 60% to 85% of them were counted only once. In total, the top ten clones hold 7.4% of the sample. Sample: PBMCs. The source is a male donor in good health and CMV-seropositive.

This clone was detected once. V gene TRBV7-2 combines with J gene TRBJ2-5; 8 positions agree with TRBD2. Trimming removed 4 bases from V and 5 bases from J; junction bases left unmatched: 12. The CDR3 has 16 amino acids. Germline V gene data show CDR1 as SGHTA and CDR2 as FQGNSA. In nucleotides, the CDR3 is TGTGCCAGCAGCTCCCAAGCTAGCGGGTCTCGGGAGACCCAGTACTTC. Amino acid sequence: CASSSQASGSRETQYF.

This chain uses TRBV11-1 with TRBJ2-5; D is undetermined. CDR1 and CDR2 from the germline V gene are SGHAT and FQDESV (reference sequence). V was clipped by 5 bases and J by 5 bases, with 12 bases between them. CDR3 length: 13 residues. Here the CDR3 reads CASSERSWETQYF. The CDR3 DNA reads TGTGCCAGCAGCGAGCGCTCTTGGGAGACCCAGTACTTC.

This clone was observed a handful of times. CDR3 in amino acids: CASSGAGVGYTF. CDR3 coding DNA: TGTGCCAGCAGTGGGGCAGGGGTAGGCTACACCTTC. The V gene is TRBV9, the J gene TRBJ1-2; a possible D gene is TRBD1 (6 bases). V gave up 5 bases and J gave up 8 bases, with 13 bases separating them. The germline V gene encodes CDR1 SGDLS and CDR2 YYNGEE. This CDR3 region has 12 residues. The full variable domain, rest sourced from reference TRBV9 and TRBJ1-2, is DSGVTQTPKHLITATGQRVTLRCSPRSGDLSVYWYQQSLDQGLQFLIQYYNGEERAKGNILERFSAQQFPDLHSELNLSSLELGDSALYFCASSGAGVGYTFGSGTRLTVV.

The chain uses TRBV7-8 and TRBJ1-2; a weak D match, TRBD1 (6 bases). The CDR3 loop spans 14 amino acids. CDR1 is SGHVS, CDR2 FQNEAQ, per germline. V was clipped by 1 base and J by 6 bases, with 12 bases between them. CDR3 loop: CASSLGETGNGYTF. The DNA of the CDR3 is TGTGCCAGCAGCTTAGGGGAAACAGGGAATGGCTACACCTTC.

V gene TRBV27 combines with J gene TRBJ2-7; maybe TRBD2 (6 bases). V was shortened by 6 bases and J by 3 bases, with 18 bases between the two germline ends. This CDR3 contains 15 residues. In germline, CDR1 is MNHEY, CDR2 SMNVEV (reference sequence). CDR3 residues: CASSEPGLGFYEQYF. The DNA for the CDR3 is TGTGCCAGCAGCGAACCGGGACTTGGCTTCTACGAGCAGTACTTC.

The rearrangement joins TRBV6-5 to TRBJ1-6; 7 bases map to TRBD1. With 6 bases clipped from V and 6 bases from J, the junction kept 8 bases outside the gene matches. The CDR3 is made up of 15 amino acids. The germline CDR1 and CDR2 sequences are MNHEY and SVGAGI. The CDR3, as DNA: TGTGCCAGCAGCCCCGACAGGGCCAGTAATTCACCCCTCCACTTT. This sequence encodes CASSPDRASNSPLHF.

V is TRBV27 and J is TRBJ2-3, with D maybe TRBD1 (6 bases). The CDR3 sequence is 13 residues long. Trimming took off 4 bases at V and 5 bases at J, with 10 bases between the two ends. Germline V gene data show CDR1 as MNHEY and CDR2 as SMNVEV (reference sequence). CDR3 amino acids: CASSSKQGDTQYF. The CDR3 nucleotides read TGTGCCAGCAGTTCGAAACAGGGAGATACGCAGTATTTT.

The chain joins TRBV5-1 to TRBJ2-7; 10 positions match TRBD1. V lost 0 bases, J lost 1 base, and 4 bases stayed unmatched. Per the germline V gene, CDR1 is SGHRS and CDR2 is YFSETQ. This CDR3 has 16 residues. CDR3 in DNA: TGCGCCAGCAGCTTGGGGACAGGGGGGATTTCCTACGAGCAGTACTTC. Amino acids: CASSLGTGGISYEQYF.

This chain connects TRBV9 to TRBJ1-2, with D perhaps TRBD1 (5 bases). From germline, CDR1 is SGDLS and CDR2 YYNGEE. The CDR3 spans 13 residues. V was cut by 3 bases and J by 6 bases, with 12 bases left in between. CDR3 in DNA: TGTGCCAGCAGCGCCAGCCCCAGGGATGGCTACACCTTC. Its protein product is CASSASPRDGYTF.

This clone was detected a few times. This sequence joins TRBV7-2 and TRBJ1-1; maybe TRBD1 (5 bases). CDR1 is SGHTA and CDR2 is FQGNSA in the germline V gene. Trimming took 5 bases from V and 5 from J, leaving 15 bases between them. CDR3 size: 14 residues. CDR3 in amino acids: CASSQKQVETEAFF. CDR3 DNA: TGTGCCAGCAGCCAGAAACAGGTGGAGACTGAAGCTTTCTTT.

This chain uses TRBV7-3 with TRBJ2-3; TRBD2 might be the D (6 bases). V lost 3 bases, J lost 2 bases, and 12 bases lay in between. The CDR3 consists of 15 residues. Germline V CDR1 and CDR2: SGHTA, FQGTGA. The CDR3 DNA follows: TGTGCCAGCAGCTTGAGGCGGGGTAACACAGATACGCAGTATTTT. This translates into CASSLRRGNTDTQYF.

This clone has just one count. The chain combines TRBV11-2 with TRBJ1-1; 7 bases align to TRBD1. The CDR3 has 17 residues. The V segment lost 1 base and the J segment 3 bases; nucleotides outside the gene matches: 11. The germline gives CDR1 SGHAT, CDR2 FQNNGV. CDR3 region: CASSLVDRALDDTEAFF. CDR3 DNA sequence: TGTGCCAGCAGCTTAGTAGACAGGGCTTTGGACGACACTGAAGCTTTCTTT.

Of note for this clone: The junction departs from the called germline gene at one end, perhaps through a read error. This chain joins TRBV4-2 and TRBJ2-1, with 10 bases identical to TRBD2. This CDR3 comprises 16 residues. Germline CDR1 LGHNA, CDR2 YNFKEQ. The CDR3 DNA is TGTGCCAGCAGCATGGGGGGTGGGACTAGCGTTAATGGGCAGTTCTTC. Residues: CASSMGGGTSVNGQFF.

The chain recombines TRBV7-3 with TRBJ2-1; 10 bases align to TRBD1. Germline lookup yields CDR1 SGHTA and CDR2 FQGTGA. V trimming: 8 bases; J trimming: 7 bases; junction bases outside the gene matches: 8. CDR3 size: 14 residues. CDR3 nucleotide sequence: TGTGCCAGCTCCACGGGACAGGGGCCAAATGAGCAGTTCTTC. Protein: CASSTGQGPNEQFF.

The chain recombines TRBV18 with TRBJ2-3; possible D gene TRBD1, 6 bases. Per the germline V gene, CDR1 is KGHSH and CDR2 is LQKENI. The CDR3 extends over 16 amino acids. Between the trimmed V and J ends, which lost 1 base and 5 bases, there was a span of 16 bases. The CDR3 loop is CASSPRKKQGLDTQYF. The CDR3 DNA is TGTGCCAGCTCACCACGAAAGAAACAGGGTTTAGATACGCAGTATTTT. The full variable domain, in which reference TRBV18 and TRBJ2-3 provide the parts outside the CDR3, is NAGVMQNPRHLVRRRGQEARLRCSPMKGHSHVYWYRQLPEEGLKFMVYLQKENIIDESGMPKERFSAEFPKEGPSILRIQQVVRGDSAAYFCASSPRKKQGLDTQYFGPGTRLTVL.

This clone was recorded once. This rearrangement joins TRBV5-1 to TRBJ2-1, with 9 bases lining up with TRBD2. Germline lookup yields CDR1 SGHRS and CDR2 YFSETQ. V was clipped by 0 bases and J by 10 bases; unmatched bases: 8. CDR3 size: 15 residues. The CDR3 DNA sequence: TGCGCCAGCAGCTTGGGGGGCGGGGGGGCCAGGGAGCAGTTCTTC. Protein sequence: CASSLGGGGAREQFF. The full variable domain, in which reference TRBV5-1 and TRBJ2-1 provide the parts outside the CDR3, is KAGVTQTPRYLIKTRGQQVTLSCSPISGHRSVSWYQQTPGQGLQFLFEYFSETQRNKGNFPGRFSGRQFSNSRSEMNVSTLELGDSALYLCASSLGGGGAREQFFGPGTRLTVL.

Concerning this clone: A junction end diverges from the germline sequence, so it may reflect a read error. The chain couples TRBV10-1 to TRBJ1-1; 10 bases are shared with TRBD1. The CDR3 runs 13 residues. The germline V gene has CDR1 WNHNN and CDR2 SYGVQD (reference sequence). The CDR3, as DNA: TGCGCCGGCAGACAGGGGGCAGGGACTGAAGCTTTCTTT. Its translation is CAGRQGAGTEAFF.

The J gene is TRBJ2-3, the V gene TRBV5-1; D might be TRBD2 (7 bases). This CDR3 comprises 16 residues. Trimming cost V 4 bases and J 3 bases, with 18 bases left between them. The germline CDR1 and CDR2 sequences are SGHRS and YFSETQ. The CDR3 DNA is TGCGCCAGCAGCCCAGGAGGGGGGGGAGGTACAGATACGCAGTATTTT. It is translated as CASSPGGGGGTDTQYF.

The V call is TRBV19, the J call TRBJ1-1, with D tentatively TRBD1 (5 bases). The CDR3 extends over 15 amino acids. The V gene lost 8 bases and the J gene lost 3 bases, with 19 bases spanning the gap. Germline loops: CDR1 LNHDA, CDR2 SQIVND (reference sequence). The CDR3, as DNA: TGTGCCAGTCGAATCCTGGGGGGAGGGGACACTGAAGCTTTCTTT. It is translated as CASRILGGGDTEAFF. Complete variable domain (other parts from reference TRBV19 and TRBJ1-1): DGGITQSPKYLFRKEGQNVTLSCEQNLNHDAMYWYRQDPGQGLRLIYYSQIVNDFQKGDIAEGYSVSREKKESFPLTVTSAQKNPTAFYLCASRILGGGDTEAFFGQGTRLTVV.

The V and J genes are TRBV11-1 and TRBJ2-1; 9 nucleotides line up with TRBD2. CDR1 SGHAT and CDR2 FQDESV come from the germline V gene (reference sequence). The ends lost 3 bases at V and 7 bases at J; junction bases unmatched: 10. CDR3 length equals 16 residues. CDR3 loop: CASSFSAAGGRNEQFF. CDR3 in DNA: TGTGCCAGCAGCTTCTCGGCGGCGGGGGGGCGAAATGAGCAGTTCTTC.

This chain uses TRBV6-5 with TRBJ2-3; perhaps TRBD2 as D (6 bases). From germline, CDR1 is MNHEY and CDR2 SVGAGI. V lost 4 bases and J 2 bases, leaving 16 bases between the germline ends. CDR3 length: 16 amino acids. The CDR3 coding sequence is TGTGCCAGCAGTTCCGGAGGGTATGGGTCCACAGATACGCAGTATTTT. Amino acids: CASSSGGYGSTDTQYF.

The chain joins TRBV18 to TRBJ2-5, with 7 bases fitting TRBD2. Per germline, CDR1 KGHSH and CDR2 LQKENI. V dropped 1 base and J dropped 5; count of bases not matched to a gene: 13. The CDR3 loop spans 17 amino acids. CDR3 in DNA: TGTGCCAGCTCACCACAAGGCGGGGGATCAGGAGGGGAGACCCAGTACTTC. It yields the protein CASSPQGGGSGGETQYF.

This chain joins TRBV9 and TRBJ2-2; 7 bases align to TRBD2. V gave up 6 bases and J gave up 3 bases; unmatched junction bases: 2. CDR1 and CDR2 from the germline V gene are SGDLS and YYNGEE. CDR3 length equals 13 residues. In DNA, the CDR3 is TGTGCCAGCATGGGAGGGGACACCGGGGAGCTGTTTTTT. Residues: CASMGGDTGELFF.

This chain connects TRBV6-1 to TRBJ2-5; TRBD2 agrees at 10 bases. The CDR3 spans 16 residues. The V segment lost 4 bases and the J segment 5 bases; nucleotides outside the gene matches: 10. Looked up from germline, CDR1 is MNHNS and CDR2 is SASEGT. CDR3 residues: CASSGTGLALFETQYF. The CDR3 DNA is TGTGCCAGCAGTGGGACGGGACTAGCGCTATTCGAGACCCAGTACTTC.

V is TRBV2 and J is TRBJ1-2; 9 bases line up with TRBD1. There are 13 residues in the CDR3. Trimming removed 8 bases from V and 6 bases from J; junction bases left unmatched: 7. Per the germline V gene, CDR1 is SNHLY and CDR2 is FYNNEI. CDR3 DNA sequence: TGTGCCAGCGGTGGAGGACAGGGGAATGGCTACACCTTC. Its translation is CASGGGQGNGYTF.

This chain uses TRBV30 with TRBJ1-5; D perhaps matches TRBD1 (5 bases). In germline, CDR1 is GTSNPN, CDR2 SVGIG (reference sequence). Trimming removed 0 bases from V and 8 bases from J, with 14 bases in between. This CDR3 region has 14 residues. CDR3 amino acids: CAWSVSAPREPQHF. The CDR3 nucleotides are TGTGCCTGGAGTGTATCTGCCCCCAGGGAGCCCCAGCATTTT.

The chain combines TRBV29-1 with TRBJ2-1, with D possibly being TRBD1 (6 bases). Deletions cut 4 bases from V and 4 bases from J, with 8 bases between. The CDR3 loop spans 12 amino acids. CDR1 and CDR2 from the germline V gene are SQVTM and ANQGSEA. The CDR3: CSVGTEYNEQFF. Here the CDR3 DNA reads TGCAGCGTTGGGACAGAGTACAATGAGCAGTTCTTC.

The chain links TRBV12-5 to TRBJ2-1; 7 bases map to TRBD2. The CDR3 runs 13 residues. J was trimmed by 9 bases and V by 8 bases; bases with no gene match: 10. Germline V CDR1 and CDR2: LGHNT, FRNRAP. The CDR3: CASRETSSGEQFF. The CDR3 DNA reads as TGTGCTAGTCGGGAGACTAGCTCGGGTGAGCAGTTCTTC.